This note documents a single T cell receptor beta chain sequence. Its antigen is currently unknown. The V and J ends lost 6 bases and 6 bases respectively, with 16 bases between them. There are 13 residues in the CDR3. Germline lookup yields CDR1 DFQATT and CDR2 SNEGSKA (reference sequence). Using a J-beta primer mix together with a sample-barcoded 5' primer, a second PCR was run for roughly 7 to 12 cycles. At least 2.5 million CDR3-containing paired-end reads were obtained per sample. TCRdb analysed the 5' RACE reads with MiXCR anew, one entry per CDR3 protein. The sample holds 250,000 to 300,000 distinct CDR3 sequences, roughly 26% seen once. The record originates from a study of blood T cells in healthy people across ages. Notes on the study in general: Per million T cells, the diversity of TCR beta decreased roughly linearly as age advanced.

Specimen: blood. The source of this sequence is a woman aged 70-85 years in good health. The V gene is TRBV20-1, the J gene TRBJ2-3; D is possibly TRBD2 (8 bases). Here the CDR3 DNA reads TGCAGTGCAGGACCGGGAGGGGGCGATACGCAGTATTTT. This codes for CSAGPGGGDTQYF.